What follows describes a single T cell receptor (beta chain). TCRdb's copy holds only in-frame clones and misses some; the assay was immunoSEQ multiplex PCR. The sample yields about 150,000 clones, roughly 78% seen once. V dropped 3 bases and J dropped 5 bases, with 16 bases sitting between them. This CDR3 is 15 amino acids long. The germline V gene encodes CDR1 LGHDT and CDR2 YNNKEL (reference sequence). The data belong to a study of blood T cell repertoires in COVID-19. Overall study: Samples taken during acute and convalescent COVID-19 were collected in the United States, Italy and Spain. Sources were T cells, B-cell-depleted T cells, or PBMCs; the material itself was cDNA or gDNA.

The material sequenced was peripheral blood. This chain connects TRBV3-1 (or the pseudogene TRBV3-2) to TRBJ2-5; D might be TRBD1 (6 bases). The receptor's source is a human donor with acute or convalescent COVID-19. The donor label of this sample is uncertain. CDR3 DNA sequence: TGTGCCAGCAGCCATCGTAACAGGGATGGGGAGACCCAGTACTTC. Its translation: CASSHRNRDGETQYF.